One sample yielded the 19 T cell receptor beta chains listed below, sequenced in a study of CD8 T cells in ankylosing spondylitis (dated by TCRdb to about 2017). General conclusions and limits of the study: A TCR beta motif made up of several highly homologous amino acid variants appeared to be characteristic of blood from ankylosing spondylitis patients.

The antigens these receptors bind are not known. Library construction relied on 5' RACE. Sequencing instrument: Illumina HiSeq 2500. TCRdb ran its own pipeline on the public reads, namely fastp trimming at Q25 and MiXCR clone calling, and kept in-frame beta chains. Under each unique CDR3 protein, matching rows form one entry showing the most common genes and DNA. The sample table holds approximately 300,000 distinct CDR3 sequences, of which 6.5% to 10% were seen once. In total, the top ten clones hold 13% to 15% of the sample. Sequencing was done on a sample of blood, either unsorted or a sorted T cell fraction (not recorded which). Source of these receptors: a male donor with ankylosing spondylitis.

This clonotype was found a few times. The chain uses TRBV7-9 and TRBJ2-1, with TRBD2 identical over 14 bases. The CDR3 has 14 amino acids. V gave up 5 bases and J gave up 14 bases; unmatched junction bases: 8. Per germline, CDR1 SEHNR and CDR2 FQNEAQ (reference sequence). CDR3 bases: TGTGCCAGCAGCCCGGGACTAGCGGGAGTCGAAAAGTTCTTC. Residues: CASSPGLAGVEKFF.

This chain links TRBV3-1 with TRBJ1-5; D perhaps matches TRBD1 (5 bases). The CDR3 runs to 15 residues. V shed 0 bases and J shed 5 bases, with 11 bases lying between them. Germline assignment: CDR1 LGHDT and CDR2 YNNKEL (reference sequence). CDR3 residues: CASSQDPRDDQPQHF. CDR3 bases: TGTGCCAGCAGCCAAGATCCCAGGGACGATCAGCCCCAGCATTTT.

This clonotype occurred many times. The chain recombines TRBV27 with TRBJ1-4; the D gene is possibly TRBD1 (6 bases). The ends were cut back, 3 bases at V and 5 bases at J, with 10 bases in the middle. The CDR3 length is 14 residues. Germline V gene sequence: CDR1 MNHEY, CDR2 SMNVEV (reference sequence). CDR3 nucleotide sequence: TGTGCCAGCAGTTTGGGGAGGGGGAATGAAAAACTGTTTTTT. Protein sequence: CASSLGRGNEKLFF.

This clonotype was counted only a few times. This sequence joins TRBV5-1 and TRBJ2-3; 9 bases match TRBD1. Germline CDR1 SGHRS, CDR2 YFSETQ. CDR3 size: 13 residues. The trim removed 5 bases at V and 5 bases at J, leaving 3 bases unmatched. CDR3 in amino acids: CASRQGALDTQYF. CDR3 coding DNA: TGCGCCAGCAGACAGGGGGCTTTAGATACGCAGTATTTT.

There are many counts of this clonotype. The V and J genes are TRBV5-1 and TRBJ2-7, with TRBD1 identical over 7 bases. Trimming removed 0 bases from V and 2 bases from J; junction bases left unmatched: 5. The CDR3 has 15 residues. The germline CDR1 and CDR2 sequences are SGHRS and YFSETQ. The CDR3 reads CASSLVGTDTYEQYF. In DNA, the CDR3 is TGCGCCAGCAGCTTGGTGGGGACAGACACCTACGAGCAGTACTTC.

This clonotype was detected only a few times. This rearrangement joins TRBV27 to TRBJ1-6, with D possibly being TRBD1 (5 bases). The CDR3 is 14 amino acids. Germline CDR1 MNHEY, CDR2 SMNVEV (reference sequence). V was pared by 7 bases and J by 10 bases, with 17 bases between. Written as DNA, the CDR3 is TGTGCCAGCAAAAAAGGAGGCAGGGAATCACCCCTCCACTTT. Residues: CASKKGGRESPLHF.

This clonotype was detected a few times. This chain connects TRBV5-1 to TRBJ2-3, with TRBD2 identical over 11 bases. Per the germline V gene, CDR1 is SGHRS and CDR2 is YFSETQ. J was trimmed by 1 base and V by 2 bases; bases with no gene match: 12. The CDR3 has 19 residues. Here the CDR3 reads CASSLTSGSAMFGTDTQYF. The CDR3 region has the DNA TGCGCCAGCAGCTTAACTAGCGGGAGCGCCATGTTTGGCACAGATACGCAGTATTTT.

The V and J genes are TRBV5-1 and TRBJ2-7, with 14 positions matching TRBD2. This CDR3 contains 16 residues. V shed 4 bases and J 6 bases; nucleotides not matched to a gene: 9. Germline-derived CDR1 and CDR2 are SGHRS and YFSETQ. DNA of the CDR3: TGCGCCAGCAGCCGTTCCGGGACTAGCGGGAGTGGCGAGCAGTACTTC. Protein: CASSRSGTSGSGEQYF.

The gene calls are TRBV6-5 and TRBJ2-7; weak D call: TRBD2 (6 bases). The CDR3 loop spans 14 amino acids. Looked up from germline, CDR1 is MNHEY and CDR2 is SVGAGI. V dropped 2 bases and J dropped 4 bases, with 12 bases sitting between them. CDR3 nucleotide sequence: TGTGCCAGCAGTTACGCGGGATTCAATTACGAGCAGTACTTC. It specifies CASSYAGFNYEQYF.

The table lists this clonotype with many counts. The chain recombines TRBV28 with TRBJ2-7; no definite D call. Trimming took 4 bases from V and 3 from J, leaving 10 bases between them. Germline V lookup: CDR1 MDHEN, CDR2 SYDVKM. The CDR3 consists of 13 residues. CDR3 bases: TGTGCCAGCAGTTCCCCGGCCGTCTACGAGCAGTACTTC. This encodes CASSSPAVYEQYF.

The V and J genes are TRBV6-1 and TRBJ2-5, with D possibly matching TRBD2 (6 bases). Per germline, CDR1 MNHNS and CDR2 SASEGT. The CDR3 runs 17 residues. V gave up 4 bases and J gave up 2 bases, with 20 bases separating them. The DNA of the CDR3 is TGTGCCAGCAGTGGGGGGTGGTCGGCGGGAATACAAGAGACCCAGTACTTC. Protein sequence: CASSGGWSAGIQETQYF.

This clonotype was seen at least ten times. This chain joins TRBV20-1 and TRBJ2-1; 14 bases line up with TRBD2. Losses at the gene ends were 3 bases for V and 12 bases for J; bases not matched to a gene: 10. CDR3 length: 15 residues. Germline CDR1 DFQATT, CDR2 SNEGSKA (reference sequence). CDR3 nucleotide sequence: TGCAGTGCTAGTGAAGCGACTAGCGGGAGGGAATGGCAGTTCTTC. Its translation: CSASEATSGREWQFF.

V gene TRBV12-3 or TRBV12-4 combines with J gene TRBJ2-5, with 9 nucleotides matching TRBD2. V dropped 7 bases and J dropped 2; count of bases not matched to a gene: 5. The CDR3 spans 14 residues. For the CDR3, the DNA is TGTGCCAGCACCCTAGCGGGGCCACAAGAGACCCAGTACTTC. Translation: CASTLAGPQETQYF.

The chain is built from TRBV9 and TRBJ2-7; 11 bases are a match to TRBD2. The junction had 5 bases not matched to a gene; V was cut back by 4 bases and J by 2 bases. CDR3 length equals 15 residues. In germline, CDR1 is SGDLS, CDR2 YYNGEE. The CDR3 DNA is TGTGCCAGCAGCCAGGGACTAGCGGCTACCTACGAGCAGTACTTC. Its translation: CASSQGLAATYEQYF.

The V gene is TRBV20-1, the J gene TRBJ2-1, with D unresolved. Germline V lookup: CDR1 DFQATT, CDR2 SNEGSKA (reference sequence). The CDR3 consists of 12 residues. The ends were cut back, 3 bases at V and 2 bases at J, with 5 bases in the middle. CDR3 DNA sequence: TGCAGTGCTAGTACGGCCTACAATGAGCAGTTCTTC. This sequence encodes CSASTAYNEQFF.

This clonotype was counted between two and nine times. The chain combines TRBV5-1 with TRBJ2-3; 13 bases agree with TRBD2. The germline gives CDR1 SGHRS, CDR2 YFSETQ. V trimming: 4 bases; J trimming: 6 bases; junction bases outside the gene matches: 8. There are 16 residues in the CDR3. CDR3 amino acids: CASSGGLAGAADTQYF. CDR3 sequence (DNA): TGCGCCAGCAGCGGCGGACTAGCGGGAGCCGCCGATACGCAGTATTTT.

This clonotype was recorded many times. DNA of the CDR3: TGTGCCAGCAGCTTAGAACAGGGACCCTACAATGAGCAGTTCTTC. This sequence encodes CASSLEQGPYNEQFF. This chain joins TRBV13 and TRBJ2-1, with a possible D match to TRBD1 (6 bases). CDR1 and CDR2 from the germline V gene are PRHDT and FYEKMQ (reference sequence). This CDR3 spans 15 amino acids. The V gene lost 1 base and the J gene lost 2 bases, with 9 bases spanning the gap.

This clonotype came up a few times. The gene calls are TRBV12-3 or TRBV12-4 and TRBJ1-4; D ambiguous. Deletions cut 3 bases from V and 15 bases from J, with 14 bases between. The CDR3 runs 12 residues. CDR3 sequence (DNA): TGTGCCAGCAGTTTTTCCCCCCGAATGATGTTTTTT. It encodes CASSFSPRMMFF.

The CDR3: CAVNGGTEAFF. CDR3 DNA: TGTGCCGTAAATGGTGGGACTGAAGCTTTCTTT. The genes are TRBV2 and TRBJ1-1; D is ambiguous. CDR1 SNHLY and CDR2 FYNNEI come from the germline V gene. Trimming pared 11 bases from V and 5 bases from J, leaving 12 bases between. This CDR3 is 11 amino acids long.